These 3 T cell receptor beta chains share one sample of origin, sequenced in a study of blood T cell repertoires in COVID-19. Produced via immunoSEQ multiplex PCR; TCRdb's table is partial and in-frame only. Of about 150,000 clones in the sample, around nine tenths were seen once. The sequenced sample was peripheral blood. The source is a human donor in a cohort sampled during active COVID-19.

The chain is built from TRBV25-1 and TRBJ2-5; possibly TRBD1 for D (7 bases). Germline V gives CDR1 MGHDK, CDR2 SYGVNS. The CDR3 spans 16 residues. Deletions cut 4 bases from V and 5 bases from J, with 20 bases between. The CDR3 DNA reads TGTGCCAGCAGTGCCCCGGGGCGGAGGGGGCTGGAGACCCAGTACTTC. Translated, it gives CASSAPGRRGLETQYF. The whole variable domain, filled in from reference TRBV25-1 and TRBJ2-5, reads EADIYQTPRYLVIGTGKKITLECSQTMGHDKMYWYQQDPGMELHLIHYSYGVNSTEKGDLSSESTVSRIRTEHFPLTLESARPSHTSQYLCASSAPGRRGLETQYFGPGTRLLVL.

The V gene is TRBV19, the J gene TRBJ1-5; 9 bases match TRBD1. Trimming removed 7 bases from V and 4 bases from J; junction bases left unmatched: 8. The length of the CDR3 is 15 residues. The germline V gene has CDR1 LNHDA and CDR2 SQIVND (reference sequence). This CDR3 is CASIETGGRNQPQHF. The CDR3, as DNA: TGTGCCAGTATCGAGACAGGGGGAAGGAATCAGCCCCAGCATTTT.

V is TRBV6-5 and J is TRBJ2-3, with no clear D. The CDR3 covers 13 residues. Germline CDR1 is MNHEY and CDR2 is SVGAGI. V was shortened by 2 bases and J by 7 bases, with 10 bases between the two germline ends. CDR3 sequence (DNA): TGTGCCAGCAGTTACGGGCAGGCAAATACGCAGTATTTT. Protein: CASSYGQANTQYF.